The T cell receptor beta chain under discussion was sequenced for a study of cytomegalovirus exposure and HLA in healthy donors. Study-level background: The roughly 670 first-cohort repertoires shared a platform with the 130 or so validation repertoires, as reported in a later analysis.

With respect to this clone: Its specificity is unknown.

Germline V gene sequence: CDR1 SQVTM, CDR2 ANQGSEA. The CDR3 contains 12 residues. The V and J ends lost 6 bases and 4 bases respectively, with 12 bases between them. Study-level findings and limits: The study put 150 to 200 TCR beta chains on its list as cytomegalovirus-associated.

Libraries were prepared by immunoSEQ multiplex PCR; TCRdb keeps only in-frame clonotypes and omits some of them. The sample carries 150,000 to 200,000 clones, roughly 82% recorded once. The V gene is TRBV29-1, the J gene TRBJ2-5; D ambiguous. Sequenced sample: PBMCs. The sequence was collected from a young woman in good health and CMV-seronegative. The CDR3: CSVTRTAETQYF. The CDR3 region has the DNA TGCAGCGTCACTCGTACAGCAGAGACCCAGTACTTC.